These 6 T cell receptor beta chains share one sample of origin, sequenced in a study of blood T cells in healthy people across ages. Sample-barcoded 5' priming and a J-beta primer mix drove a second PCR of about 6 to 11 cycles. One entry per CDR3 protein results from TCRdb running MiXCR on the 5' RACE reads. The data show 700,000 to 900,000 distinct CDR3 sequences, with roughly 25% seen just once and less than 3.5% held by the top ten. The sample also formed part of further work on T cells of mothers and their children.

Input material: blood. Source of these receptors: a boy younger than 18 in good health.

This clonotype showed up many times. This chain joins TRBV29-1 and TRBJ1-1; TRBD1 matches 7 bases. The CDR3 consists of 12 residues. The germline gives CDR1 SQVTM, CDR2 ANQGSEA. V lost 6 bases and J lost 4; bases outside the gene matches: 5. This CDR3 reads CSVKGQSTEAFF. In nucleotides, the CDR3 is TGCAGCGTGAAGGGACAGAGCACTGAAGCTTTCTTT.

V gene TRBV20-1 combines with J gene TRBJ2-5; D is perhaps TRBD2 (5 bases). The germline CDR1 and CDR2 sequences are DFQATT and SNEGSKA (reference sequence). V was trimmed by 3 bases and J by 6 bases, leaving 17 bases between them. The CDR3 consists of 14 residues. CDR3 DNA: TGCAGTGCTAGGGATGTGGAGGTCGCGCAGACCCAGTACTTC. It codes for CSARDVEVAQTQYF.

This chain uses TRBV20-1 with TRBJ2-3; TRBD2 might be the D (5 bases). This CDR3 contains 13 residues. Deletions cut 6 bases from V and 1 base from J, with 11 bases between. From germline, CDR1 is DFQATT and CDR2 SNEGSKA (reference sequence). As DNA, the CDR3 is TGCAGTGCCCCATGGCGGGGCACAGATACGCAGTATTTT. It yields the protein CSAPWRGTDTQYF.

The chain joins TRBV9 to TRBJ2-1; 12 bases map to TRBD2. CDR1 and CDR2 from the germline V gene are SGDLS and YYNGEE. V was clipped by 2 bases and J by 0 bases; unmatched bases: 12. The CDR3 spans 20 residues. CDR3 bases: TGTGCCAGCAGCGTCCCTAGCGGGGGGGATTCCAAGAGCTCCTACAATGAGCAGTTCTTC. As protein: CASSVPSGGDSKSSYNEQFF.

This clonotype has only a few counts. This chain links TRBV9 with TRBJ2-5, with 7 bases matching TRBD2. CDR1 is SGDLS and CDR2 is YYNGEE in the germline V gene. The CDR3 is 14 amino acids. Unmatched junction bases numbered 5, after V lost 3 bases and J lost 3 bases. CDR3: CASSETSREETQYF. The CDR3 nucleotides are TGTGCCAGCAGCGAGACTAGCCGGGAAGAGACCCAGTACTTC.

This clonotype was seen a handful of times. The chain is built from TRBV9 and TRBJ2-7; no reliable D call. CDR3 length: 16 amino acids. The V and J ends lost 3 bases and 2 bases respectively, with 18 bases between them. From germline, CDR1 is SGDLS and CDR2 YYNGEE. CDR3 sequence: CASSDLPGSPTYEQYF. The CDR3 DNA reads TGTGCCAGCAGCGATTTACCCGGATCCCCTACCTACGAGCAGTACTTC. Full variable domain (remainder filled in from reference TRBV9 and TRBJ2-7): DSGVTQTPKHLITATGQRVTLRCSPRSGDLSVYWYQQSLDQGLQFLIQYYNGEERAKGNILERFSAQQFPDLHSELNLSSLELGDSALYFCASSDLPGSPTYEQYFGPGTRLTVT.